This T cell receptor (beta chain) appears in the sequencing data of a study of control samples from healthy donors and cancer patients. TCRdb keeps only in-frame clones here, not all; method: immunoSEQ multiplex PCR. The sample lists 170,000 or so clones, roughly 94% occurring once. Unmatched junction bases numbered 11, after V lost 4 bases and J lost 8 bases. The CDR3 contains 15 residues. The germline gives CDR1 SGDLS, CDR2 YYNGEE. This sequence joins TRBV9 and TRBJ1-4; 7 bases agree with TRBD1. Sample: blood. This TCR came from a woman under 30 in good health. CDR3 DNA: TGTGCCAGCAGCCCCTTAACAGGGGTAGGGGAAAAACTGTTTTTT. Its translation is CASSPLTGVGEKLFF.